This T cell receptor (beta chain) appears in the sequencing data of a study of T cells in Graves' hyperthyroidism and ophthalmopathy (dated by TCRdb to the late 2010s). A note on the overall study: Peripheral blood samples were taken at the time of initial diagnosis, prior to any treatment. To identify TCR V-J signatures that set the groups apart, the researchers used a discovery cohort of 90 to 100 patients, made up of 43 with Graves' ophthalmopathy and about 60 with stable Graves' hyperthyroidism. Whether ophthalmopathy could be predicted prospectively was tested in an independent validation cohort made up of fewer than 20 hyperthyroidism patients plus 17 patients who later progressed to ophthalmopathy. The 75 to 100 discovery patients were divided at random into training and test sets in a 7:3 ratio. In addition, the study compared T-cell repertoires in thyroid tissue and in blood from five or six Graves' hyperthyroidism patients. Following sampling, methimazole starting at 30 mg daily was given to hyperthyroidism patients, and high-dose intravenous methylprednisolone was given to ophthalmopathy patients. The paper reports TCR Vbeta CDR3 sequencing of 130 to 150 peripheral blood samples: some 44 ophthalmopathy, 70 to 85 hyperthyroidism and 17 progressor patients. The investigation overall reported the following: Sample size was not statistically predetermined, and investigators were not blinded to group allocation. A 13 V-J signature model separated ophthalmopathy from stable hyperthyroidism, with over 85% sensitivity and roughly 82% specificity in cross-validation and 80%/75% in testing. Most expanded thyroid clonotypes (frequency above 0.001) were also found in blood, which suggests that blood repertoires may mirror thyroid immune responses. In validation, the model predicted progression to ophthalmopathy with 60% to 71% sensitivity and about 72% specificity, a median of around six months before onset.

The TCR beta CDR3 regions were amplified from RNA transcripts. The TCR CDR3 was subjected to a first round of RT-PCR using the HTBI primer set and the Qiagen OneStep RT-PCR kit. A second multiplex PCR round built the libraries, followed by size selection and purification. Paired-end sequencing of the libraries was performed with 100 bp reads on an Illumina HiSeq2000. The source study handled its data this way. SOAPnuke was used to process the raw data, with reads discarded if the reads contained adapters or uncalled bases, had a mean Phred below 15, or lacked an exact constant-primer or identifier match. High-quality paired reads were merged with COPE v1.2.5, and unique nucleotide sequences were defined as clonotypes. Clonotypes were aligned to IMGT TRBV, TRBD and TRBJ reference segments using MiTCR v1.1. The analysis included only V-J combinations with a frequency above 0.0001, which together covered around 99% of the repertoires. A TCS score was defined as the ratio between F50 (clonal expansion) and ExV (chaos), using BLOSUM62-based TCRdist between CDR3 peptides within each V-J. Welch's t-statistics and random forest reduced fewer than 550 V-J features to 10 to 15, which were used in a naive Bayes classifier (R e1071). Starting from the raw public reads, TCRdb applied fastp trimming at Q25, assembled clones with MiXCR and retained in-frame beta chains. Each CDR3 protein appears once, grouped with its most common genes and DNA. The V and J calls were not made by the authors but by TCRdb's processing. For this sample there are 150,000 to 200,000 distinct CDR3 sequences; more than 15% appear just once. Roughly 30% of the sample belongs to the ten largest clones.

This clonotype was counted many times. What antigen it recognizes has not been identified. No base quality values were provided; no much bigger clone lies one nucleotide off. Stable Graves' hyperthyroidism was defined as the absence of progression to ophthalmopathy over 18 months of follow-up. Hyperthyroidism patients were newly diagnosed, had a disease duration of under 2 months, and were aged 18 to 65 years. The study excluded patients with uncontrolled infections, other autoimmune diseases, pregnancy or lactation. Clinical symptoms, serum thyroxine and TRAb, thyroid ultrasound, and orbital computed tomography formed the basis for the diagnoses. PBMCs were isolated from more than 8 ml of fresh peripheral blood by Ficoll-Paque density gradient centrifugation. Total RNA was extracted with Trizol reagent, and quality was checked on an Agilent 2100 Bioanalyzer. The CDR3, from cysteine to phenylalanine, totals 13 residues. Of the read, only the CDR3 DNA is kept; its 39 bases are in frame from base 1. CDR1 and CDR2 were assigned from the germline V gene as SGHAT and FQNNGV. V sheds 4 bases and J sheds 4 bases, leaving 10 bases between their ends.

The clonotype was recovered from a woman between 50 and 59 years old with Graves' hyperthyroidism. Sequencing input: blood. The chain joins TRBV11-2 to TRBJ1-1, with no reliable assignment of the D segment. The CDR3 is CASSSGRLTEAFF. The DNA sequence is given as TGTGCCAGCAGCTCCGGACGGCTCACTGAAGCTTTCTTT.